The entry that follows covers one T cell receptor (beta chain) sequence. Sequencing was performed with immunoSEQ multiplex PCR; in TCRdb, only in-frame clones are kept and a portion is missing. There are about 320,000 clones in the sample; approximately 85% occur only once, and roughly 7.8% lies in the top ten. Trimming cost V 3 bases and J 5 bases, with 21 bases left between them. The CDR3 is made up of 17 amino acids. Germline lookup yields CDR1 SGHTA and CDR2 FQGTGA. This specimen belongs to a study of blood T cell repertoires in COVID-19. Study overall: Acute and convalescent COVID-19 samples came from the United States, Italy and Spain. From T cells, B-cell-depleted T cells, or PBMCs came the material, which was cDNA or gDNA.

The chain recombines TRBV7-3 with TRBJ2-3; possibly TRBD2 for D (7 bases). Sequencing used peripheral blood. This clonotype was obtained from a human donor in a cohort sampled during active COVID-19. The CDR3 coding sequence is TGTGCCAGCAGCTTGCTTAAAGGCCCGGGGGGCGTAGATACGCAGTATTTT. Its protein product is CASSLLKGPGGVDTQYF.